The 32 T cell receptor beta chains reported below all come from one sample, sequenced in a study of vaccination effects on CD4 cells after COVID-19. Following a roughly 9-day culture, CD4+ T cells were purified. The assay was immunoSEQ multiplex PCR, and TCRdb's table has in-frame clones only and misses some. The table records 45,000 to 50,000 clones, about 78% of them present only once. No antigens are known for them. Specimen: CD4+ T cells from PBMCs cultured without peptide, collected before COVID-19 vaccination. The receptor source for this set is a human donor who had a prior SARS-CoV-2 infection.

Here the CDR3 reads CASSEYQGGPNTEAFF. The CDR3 DNA reads as TGTGCCAGCAGTGAATATCAGGGAGGGCCGAACACTGAAGCTTTCTTT. The chain combines TRBV25-1 with TRBJ1-1; tentative D call: TRBD1 (5 bases). V was shortened by 0 bases and J by 1 base, with 12 bases between the two germline ends. The CDR3 loop spans 16 amino acids. Germline CDR1 is MGHDK and CDR2 is SYGVNS.

This clone came up a few times. The chain has TRBV30 and TRBJ2-7, with TRBD2 as a possible D gene (6 bases). Germline CDR1 is GTSNPN and CDR2 is SVGIG (reference sequence). V dropped 4 bases and J dropped 2 bases, with 12 bases sitting between them. The CDR3 sequence is 13 residues long. DNA of the CDR3: TGTGCCTGGACCCGGGACTTTCCCTACGAGCAGTACTTC. Amino acids: CAWTRDFPYEQYF.

In this sample, this clone turned up a few times. The chain couples TRBV10-2 to TRBJ2-1; the match to TRBD2 covers 9 bases. V shed 7 bases and J 7 bases; nucleotides not matched to a gene: 11. CDR1 WSHSY and CDR2 SAAADI come from the germline V gene. This CDR3 spans 15 amino acids. CDR3 amino acids: CASTGSGSLSNEQFF. The DNA of the CDR3 is TGCGCCAGCACGGGTAGCGGGAGCCTATCAAATGAGCAGTTCTTC.

For the CDR3, the DNA is TGTGCCAGCAGCCGACGGGGGGGTGGAACCGTCTACGAGCAGTACTTC. Translation gives CASSRRGGGTVYEQYF. The V and J genes are TRBV11-3 and TRBJ2-7, with 8 bases lining up with TRBD2. Germline lookup yields CDR1 SGHNT and CDR2 YENEEA. The ends lost 5 bases at V and 3 bases at J; junction bases unmatched: 12. This CDR3 spans 16 amino acids. The entire variable domain, with the rest obtained from reference TRBV11-3 and TRBJ2-7, is as follows: EAGVVQSPRYKIIEKKQPVAFWCNPISGHNTLYWYLQNLGQGPELLIRYENEEAVDDSQLPKDRFSAERLKGVDSTLKIQPAELGDSAVYLCASSRRGGGTVYEQYFGPGTRLTVT.

The chain joins TRBV5-1 to TRBJ1-1; 8 bases agree with TRBD1. In germline, CDR1 is SGHRS, CDR2 YFSETQ. The CDR3 spans 14 residues. V lost 4 bases to trimming and J lost 4 bases; unmatched junction nucleotides: 6. The CDR3 spells CASSAGQGPTEAFF. The CDR3 coding sequence is TGCGCCAGCAGCGCCGGACAGGGACCCACTGAAGCTTTCTTT.

This sequence joins TRBV10-3 and TRBJ1-6; TRBD1 agrees at 7 bases. Germline loops: CDR1 ENHRY, CDR2 SYGVKD. This CDR3 region has 14 residues. The V and J ends lost 4 bases and 6 bases, in that order; junction bases with no gene match: 3. CDR3 region: CAISGRQGNSPLHF. The CDR3 bases are TGTGCCATCAGTGGAAGACAGGGTAATTCACCCCTCCACTTT.

This chain uses TRBV7-8 with TRBJ1-1; 7 positions match TRBD1. The CDR3 loop spans 14 amino acids. Germline-derived CDR1 and CDR2 are SGHVS and FQNEAQ. The junction had 8 bases not matched to a gene; V was cut back by 5 bases and J by 5 bases. The CDR3 DNA reads as TGTGCCAGCAGCACCCTGACAGGGCGTACTGAAGCTTTCTTT. Its translation: CASSTLTGRTEAFF.

This clone was picked up one time. The chain is built from TRBV6-2 or TRBV6-3 and TRBJ1-2, with 8 bases matching TRBD1. The V and J ends lost 2 bases and 4 bases, in that order; junction bases with no gene match: 12. Germline V gene sequence: CDR1 MNHEY, CDR2 SVGEGT. The CDR3 totals 17 residues. The chain's CDR3 is CASSYPLGRGRSYGYTF. The CDR3 DNA reads TGTGCCAGCAGTTACCCCCTAGGCAGGGGGCGCTCCTATGGCTACACCTTC.

V gene TRBV15 combines with J gene TRBJ1-1; 7 positions match TRBD1. From germline, CDR1 is LNHNV and CDR2 YYDKDF (reference sequence). The trim removed 5 bases at V and 5 bases at J, leaving 5 bases unmatched. The CDR3 contains 13 residues. CDR3 nucleotide sequence: TGTGCCACCAGCCGGGGACAGCCAACTGAAGCTTTCTTT. Encoded protein: CATSRGQPTEAFF.

Only one count was recorded for this clone. The chain is built from TRBV5-4 and TRBJ1-1; 7 nucleotides line up with TRBD1. Germline V CDR1 and CDR2: SGHNT, YYREEE (reference sequence). CDR3 length: 16 residues. J lost 0 bases, V lost 3 bases, and 8 bases had no gene match. The CDR3 spells CASSSGTARLNTEAFF. The CDR3 DNA reads TGTGCCAGCAGCTCCGGGACAGCCCGTTTGAACACTGAAGCTTTCTTT.

The chain employs TRBV4-1 and TRBJ1-2, with D uncertain. CDR1 and CDR2 (germline): MGHRA, YSYEKL. The ends were cut back, 0 bases at V and 7 bases at J, with 15 bases in the middle. This CDR3 region has 15 residues. CDR3 in amino acids: CASSQEWTGPGGYTF. In DNA form, the CDR3 reads TGCGCCAGCAGCCAAGAATGGACCGGCCCCGGTGGCTACACCTTC.

CDR3 in DNA: TGTGCCAGCAGCAACCGGGACAGGGGCAATGAGCAGTTCTTC. It codes for CASSNRDRGNEQFF. The chain recombines TRBV11-1 with TRBJ2-1; 10 bases fit TRBD1. The CDR3 runs 14 residues. Looked up from germline, CDR1 is SGHAT and CDR2 is FQDESV (reference sequence). Trimming at V came to 5 bases and at J to 6 bases, leaving 4 bases not matched to a gene.

This chain's CDR3 is CASSLGRNWQYF. The DNA of the CDR3 is TGTGCCAGCAGCTTGGGGAGGAATTGGCAGTATTTT. The V gene is TRBV5-6, the J gene TRBJ2-3; D perhaps matches TRBD2 (5 bases). This CDR3 has 12 amino acids. The germline gives CDR1 SGHDT, CDR2 YYEEEE. V lost 0 bases and J lost 11, with 10 bases in between.

The gene calls are TRBV6-1 and TRBJ2-7; D is unclear. The germline V gene has CDR1 MNHNS and CDR2 SASEGT. CDR3 length: 13 amino acids. Trimming shortened V by 2 bases and J by 4 bases, and 9 bases separated the two germline ends. The CDR3, as DNA: TGTGCCAGCAGTGAAATCTTTGGTTACGAGCAGTACTTC. Protein product: CASSEIFGYEQYF.

This clone was seen more than once but under ten times. The chain carries TRBV5-4 and TRBJ2-4, with TRBD1 matching 7 bases. The germline V gene has CDR1 SGHNT and CDR2 YYREEE (reference sequence). The V and J ends lost 4 bases and 5 bases, in that order; junction bases with no gene match: 6. The CDR3 spans 14 residues. The CDR3 spells CASSHRTGENIQYF. The DNA for the CDR3 is TGTGCCAGCAGCCATCGGACAGGAGAAAACATTCAGTACTTC.

The J gene is TRBJ2-2, the V gene TRBV18; D gene uncertain. CDR3 length: 14 amino acids. Germline loops: CDR1 KGHSH, CDR2 LQKENI. V dropped 4 bases and J dropped 6 bases, with 12 bases sitting between them. CDR3 nucleotides: TGTGCCAGCTCACTCTCAGTAGAAGCCGGGGAGCTGTTTTTT. Its protein product is CASSLSVEAGELFF.

This clone was counted between two and nine times. V and J are TRBV18 and TRBJ2-3; D gene ambiguous. The CDR3 extends over 15 amino acids. Trimming pared 0 bases from V and 2 bases from J, leaving 9 bases between. In germline, CDR1 is KGHSH, CDR2 LQKENI. The CDR3 DNA reads TGTGCCAGCTCACCACCTCAAGGTCTCACAGATACGCAGTATTTT. Protein product: CASSPPQGLTDTQYF. The complete variable domain, with remaining parts taken from reference TRBV18 and TRBJ2-3, reads NAGVMQNPRHLVRRRGQEARLRCSPMKGHSHVYWYRQLPEEGLKFMVYLQKENIIDESGMPKERFSAEFPKEGPSILRIQQVVRGDSAAYFCASSPPQGLTDTQYFGPGTRLTVL.

The CDR3 DNA reads TGTGCCAGTAGTGCCGGGGGGGCGGGGTTAGCCAAAAACATTCAGTACTTC. This gives the protein CASSAGGAGLAKNIQYF. This chain connects TRBV19 to TRBJ2-4; 8 nucleotides line up with TRBD2. The V gene end was trimmed by 5 bases and the J gene end by 0 bases; junction bases not matched to a gene: 9. From germline, CDR1 is LNHDA and CDR2 SQIVND (reference sequence). The length of the CDR3 is 17 residues.

The table lists this clone with a few counts. The V call is TRBV7-2, the J call TRBJ2-1; a weak D match, TRBD2 (6 bases). CDR3 length: 16 residues. Per germline, CDR1 SGHTA and CDR2 FQGNSA. V lost 3 bases to trimming and J lost 9 bases, with 21 bases between them. This chain's CDR3 is CASSLLGPLQAGEQFF. The CDR3 region has the DNA TGTGCCAGCAGCTTGTTGGGACCCTTACAAGCGGGTGAGCAGTTCTTC.

This chain joins TRBV5-1 and TRBJ2-3; D is undetermined. The germline V gene has CDR1 SGHRS and CDR2 YFSETQ. V was cut by 2 bases and J by 1 base, with 8 bases left in between. This CDR3 region has 14 residues. The CDR3 sequence: CASSFNPGTDTQYF. The CDR3 DNA reads as TGCGCCAGCAGCTTTAACCCGGGCACAGATACGCAGTATTTT.

V usage is TRBV6-6 and J usage is TRBJ2-5, with D perhaps assigned TRBD1 or TRBD2 (5 bases each). From germline, CDR1 is MNHNY and CDR2 SVGAGI (reference sequence). V was shortened by 0 bases and J by 5 bases, with 10 bases between the two germline ends. This CDR3 is 14 amino acids long. The DNA for the CDR3 is TGTGCCAGCAGTTACTCCCGGGGCGGCGAGACCCAGTACTTC. Translated: CASSYSRGGETQYF.

This clone was counted only a few times. The chain carries TRBV5-4 and TRBJ1-5, with no clear D. The CDR3 spans 14 residues. CDR1 is SGHNT, CDR2 YYREEE, per germline (reference sequence). V was trimmed by 5 bases and J by 2 bases, leaving 11 bases between them. Written as DNA, the CDR3 is TGTGCCAGCAGTATGGCTGGGGGCAATCAGCCCCAGCATTTT. Encoded protein: CASSMAGGNQPQHF.

This chain joins TRBV10-3 and TRBJ2-3; no reliable D call. In germline, CDR1 is ENHRY, CDR2 SYGVKD. The germline V and J ends were trimmed by 7 bases and 4 bases, with 9 bases remaining between them. The length of the CDR3 is 12 residues. Written as DNA, the CDR3 is TGTGCCATCACCAGCAACCCAGATACGCAGTATTTT. The encoded protein is CAITSNPDTQYF.

This chain connects TRBV6-5 to TRBJ2-5, with 14 bases fitting TRBD2. Germline assignment: CDR1 MNHEY and CDR2 SVGAGI. The CDR3 sequence is 16 residues long. With V trimmed by 3 bases and J by 1 base, 1 base remained unmatched. CDR3 loop: CASSYGLAGGQETQYF. The CDR3 DNA follows: TGTGCCAGCAGTTATGGACTAGCGGGGGGCCAAGAGACCCAGTACTTC.

The chain links TRBV19 to TRBJ2-4, with TRBD1 identical over 8 bases. V dropped 9 bases and J dropped 0; count of bases not matched to a gene: 7. The CDR3 has 15 amino acids. Germline CDR1 and CDR2: LNHDA and SQIVND (reference sequence). The chain's CDR3 is CASMDRAIAKNIQYF. The CDR3, as DNA: TGTGCCAGCATGGACAGGGCTATAGCCAAAAACATTCAGTACTTC.

V gene TRBV5-1 combines with J gene TRBJ1-1; 9 bases match TRBD1. The CDR3 contains 15 residues. Trimming took 4 bases from V and 5 from J; bases not matched to a gene: 9. CDR1 and CDR2 from the germline V gene are SGHRS and YFSETQ. CDR3 amino acids: CASSNGDRDLTEAFF. The DNA of the CDR3 is TGCGCCAGCAGCAACGGGGACAGGGACTTAACTGAAGCTTTCTTT.

This clone was seen once. The CDR3 reads CASSRDGGSTREKLFF. CDR3 nucleotide sequence: TGTGCCAGCAGTAGAGACGGGGGCTCGACCCGGGAAAAACTGTTTTTT. This rearrangement joins TRBV5-4 to TRBJ1-4; tentatively, D is TRBD1 (6 bases). This CDR3 region has 16 residues. Trimming shortened V by 5 bases and J by 8 bases, and 22 bases separated the two germline ends. Looked up from germline, CDR1 is SGHNT and CDR2 is YYREEE (reference sequence).

This chain connects TRBV6-5 to TRBJ2-3, with 9 bases fitting TRBD1. This CDR3 comprises 15 residues. Germline lookup yields CDR1 MNHEY and CDR2 SVGAGI. V was pared by 3 bases and J by 10 bases, with 11 bases of the junction left unmatched. The CDR3 nucleotides read TGTGCCAGCAGTTATTGGGGACAGGGTCAGGGAGCGCAGTATTTT. This encodes CASSYWGQGQGAQYF.

The rearrangement links TRBV7-8 to TRBJ1-3; D is undetermined. Germline V gives CDR1 SGHVS, CDR2 FQNEAQ. Trimming shortened V by 1 base and J by 0 bases, and 4 bases separated the two germline ends. CDR3 size: 14 residues. CDR3 nucleotides: TGTGCCAGCAGCTTAGGGAACTCTGGAAACACCATATATTTT. Protein product: CASSLGNSGNTIYF.

The chain employs TRBV9 and TRBJ2-1, with TRBD2 identical over 10 bases. CDR3 length: 15 amino acids. The J segment lost 4 bases and the V segment lost 1 base, leaving 2 bases of the junction unmatched. The germline V gene has CDR1 SGDLS and CDR2 YYNGEE. CDR3 protein: CASSVTSGVYNEQFF. CDR3 nucleotides: TGTGCCAGCAGCGTAACTAGCGGGGTTTACAATGAGCAGTTCTTC.

This clone occurred a few times. J is TRBJ2-7 and V is TRBV5-6; 8 bases fit TRBD1. CDR1 and CDR2 from the germline V gene are SGHDT and YYEEEE. J gave up 6 bases and V 0 bases, and 8 bases lay outside the gene matches. The CDR3 has 15 amino acids. This chain's CDR3 is CASSLGWTGSSEQYF. CDR3 DNA sequence: TGTGCCAGCAGCTTGGGCTGGACAGGGTCCAGCGAGCAGTACTTC.

This chain connects TRBV3-1 (or the pseudogene TRBV3-2) to TRBJ2-7, with D hard to call. The CDR3 consists of 15 residues. V was cut by 1 base and J by 4 bases, with 14 bases left in between. Germline CDR1 LGHDT, CDR2 YNNKEL (reference sequence). Here the CDR3 DNA reads TGTGCCAGCAGCCAAGGGTCATCCGCCAAGTACGAGCAGTACTTC. Protein: CASSQGSSAKYEQYF.